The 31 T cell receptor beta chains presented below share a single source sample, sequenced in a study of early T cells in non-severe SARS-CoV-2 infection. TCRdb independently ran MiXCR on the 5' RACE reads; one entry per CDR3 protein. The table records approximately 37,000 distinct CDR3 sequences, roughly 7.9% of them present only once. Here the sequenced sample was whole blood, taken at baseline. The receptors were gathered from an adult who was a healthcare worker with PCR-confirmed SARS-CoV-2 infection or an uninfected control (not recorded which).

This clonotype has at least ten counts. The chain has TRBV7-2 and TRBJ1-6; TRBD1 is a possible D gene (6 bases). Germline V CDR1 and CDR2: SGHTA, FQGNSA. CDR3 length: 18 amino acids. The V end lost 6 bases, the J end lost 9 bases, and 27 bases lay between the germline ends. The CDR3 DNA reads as TGTGCCAGCAGACCTGAACAGGGAGCGCGTAGTATGGGTTCACCCCTCCACTTT. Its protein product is CASRPEQGARSMGSPLHF.

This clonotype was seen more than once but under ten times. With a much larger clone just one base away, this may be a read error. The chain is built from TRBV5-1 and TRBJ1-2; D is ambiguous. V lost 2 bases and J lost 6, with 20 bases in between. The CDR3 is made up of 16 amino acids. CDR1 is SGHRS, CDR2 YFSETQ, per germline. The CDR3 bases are TGCGCCAGCAGCTTTACTCCATGGGCAGGACCAGATGGCTACACCTTC. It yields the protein CASSFTPWAGPDGYTF.

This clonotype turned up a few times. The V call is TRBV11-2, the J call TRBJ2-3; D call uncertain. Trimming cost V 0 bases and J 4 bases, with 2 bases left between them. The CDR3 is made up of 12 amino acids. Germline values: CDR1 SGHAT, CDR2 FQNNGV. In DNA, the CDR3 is TGTGCCAGCAGCTTAGAGGCAGATACGCAGTATTTT. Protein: CASSLEADTQYF.

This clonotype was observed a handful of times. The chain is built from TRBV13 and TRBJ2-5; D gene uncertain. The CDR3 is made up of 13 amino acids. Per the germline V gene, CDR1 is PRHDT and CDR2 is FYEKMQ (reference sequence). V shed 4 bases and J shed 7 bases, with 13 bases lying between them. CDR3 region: CASSSEKYGTQYF. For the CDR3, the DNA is TGTGCCAGCAGCTCGGAAAAATACGGGACCCAGTACTTC.

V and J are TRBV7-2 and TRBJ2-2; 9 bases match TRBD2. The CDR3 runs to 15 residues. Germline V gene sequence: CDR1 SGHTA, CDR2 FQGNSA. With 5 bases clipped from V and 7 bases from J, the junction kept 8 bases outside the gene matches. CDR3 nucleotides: TGTGCCAGCAGCACCTCTAGCGGGGTGGGCGGGGAGCTGTTTTTT. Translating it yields CASSTSSGVGGELFF. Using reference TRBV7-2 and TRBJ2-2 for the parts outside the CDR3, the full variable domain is GAGVSQSPSNKVTEKGKDVELRCDPISGHTALYWYRQSLGQGLEFLIYFQGNSAPDKSGLPSDRFSAERTGGSVSTLTIQRTQQEDSAVYLCASSTSSGVGGELFFGEGSRLTVL.

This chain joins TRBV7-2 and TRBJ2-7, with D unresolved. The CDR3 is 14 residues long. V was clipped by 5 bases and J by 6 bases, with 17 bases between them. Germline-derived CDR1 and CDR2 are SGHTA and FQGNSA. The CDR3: CASSAATLLAEQYF. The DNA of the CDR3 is TGTGCCAGCAGCGCCGCGACGTTGCTGGCCGAGCAGTACTTC.

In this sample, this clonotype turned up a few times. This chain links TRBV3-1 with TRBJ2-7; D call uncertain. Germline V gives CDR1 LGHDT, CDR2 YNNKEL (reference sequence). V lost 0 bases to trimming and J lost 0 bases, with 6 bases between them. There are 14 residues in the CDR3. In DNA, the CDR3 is TGTGCCAGCAGCCAAGACGCCCTCTCCTACGAGCAGTACTTC. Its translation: CASSQDALSYEQYF.

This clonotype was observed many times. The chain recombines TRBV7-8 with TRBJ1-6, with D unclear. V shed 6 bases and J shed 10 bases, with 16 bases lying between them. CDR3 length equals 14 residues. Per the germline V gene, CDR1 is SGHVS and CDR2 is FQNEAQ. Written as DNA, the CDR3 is TGTGCCAGCAGTACAAGACGAGGGAACTCACCCCTCCACTTT. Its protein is CASSTRRGNSPLHF. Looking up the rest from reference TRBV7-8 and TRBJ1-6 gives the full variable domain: GAGVSQSPRYKVAKRGQDVALRCDPISGHVSLFWYQQALGQGPEFLTYFQNEAQLDKSGLPSDRFFAERPEGSVSTLKIQRTQQEDSAVYLCASSTRRGNSPLHFGNGTRLTVT.

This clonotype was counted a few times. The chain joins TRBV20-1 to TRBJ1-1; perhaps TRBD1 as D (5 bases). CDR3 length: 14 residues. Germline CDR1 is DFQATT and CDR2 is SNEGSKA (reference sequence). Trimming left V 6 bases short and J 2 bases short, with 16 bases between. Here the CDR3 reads CSAFRGQPNTEAFF. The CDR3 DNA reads TGCAGTGCGTTCCGGGGCCAGCCAAACACTGAAGCTTTCTTT.

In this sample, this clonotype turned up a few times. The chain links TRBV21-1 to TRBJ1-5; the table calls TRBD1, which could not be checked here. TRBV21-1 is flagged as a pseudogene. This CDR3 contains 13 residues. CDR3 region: CANRQGGNQPQHF. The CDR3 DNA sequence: TGTGCCAACCGACAGGGTGGCAATCAGCCCCAGCATTTT.

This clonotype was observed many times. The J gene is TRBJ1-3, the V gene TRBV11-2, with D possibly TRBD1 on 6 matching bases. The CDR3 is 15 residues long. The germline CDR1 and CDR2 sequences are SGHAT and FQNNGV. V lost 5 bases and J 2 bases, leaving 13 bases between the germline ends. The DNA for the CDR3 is TGTGCCAGCAGCCCTGGACAGACCCCTGGAAACACCATATATTTT. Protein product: CASSPGQTPGNTIYF.

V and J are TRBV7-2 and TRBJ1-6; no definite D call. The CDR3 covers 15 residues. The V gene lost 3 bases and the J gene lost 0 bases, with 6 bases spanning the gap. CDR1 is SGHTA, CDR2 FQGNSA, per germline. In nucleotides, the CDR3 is TGTGCCAGCAGCTTTAGTCTCTCCTATAATTCACCCCTCCACTTT. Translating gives CASSFSLSYNSPLHF.

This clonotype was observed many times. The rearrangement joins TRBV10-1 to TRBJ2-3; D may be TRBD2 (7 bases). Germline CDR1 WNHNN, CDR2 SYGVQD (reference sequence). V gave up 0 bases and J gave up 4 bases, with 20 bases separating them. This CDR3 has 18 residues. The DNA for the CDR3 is TGCGCCAGCAGTGAGTCGATCCGGGGGGCCGGTTGGGCAGATACGCAGTATTTT. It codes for CASSESIRGAGWADTQYF.

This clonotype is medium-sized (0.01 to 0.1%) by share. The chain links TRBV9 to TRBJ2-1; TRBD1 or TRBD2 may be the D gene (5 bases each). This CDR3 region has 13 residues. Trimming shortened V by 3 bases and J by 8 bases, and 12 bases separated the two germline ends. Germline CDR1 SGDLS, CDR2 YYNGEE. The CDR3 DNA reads TGTGCCAGCAGCGAGGGACCGTCGGATGAGCAGTTCTTC. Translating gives CASSEGPSDEQFF.

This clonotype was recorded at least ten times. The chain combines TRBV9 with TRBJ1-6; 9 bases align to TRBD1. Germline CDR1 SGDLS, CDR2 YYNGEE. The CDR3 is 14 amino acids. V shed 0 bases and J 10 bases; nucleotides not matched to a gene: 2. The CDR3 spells CASSVGTGVSPLHF. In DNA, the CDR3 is TGTGCCAGCAGCGTAGGGACAGGGGTCTCACCCCTCCACTTT.

In DNA, the CDR3 is TGCAGTGCCCACCCCCAAATTCCGCGGCAGCGCACAGATACGCAGTATTTT. This codes for CSAHPQIPRQRTDTQYF. J is TRBJ2-3 and V is TRBV20-1; D uncertain. Trimming removed 6 bases at V and 1 base at J, with 23 bases between. The CDR3 runs 17 residues. Germline V gene sequence: CDR1 DFQATT, CDR2 SNEGSKA (reference sequence).

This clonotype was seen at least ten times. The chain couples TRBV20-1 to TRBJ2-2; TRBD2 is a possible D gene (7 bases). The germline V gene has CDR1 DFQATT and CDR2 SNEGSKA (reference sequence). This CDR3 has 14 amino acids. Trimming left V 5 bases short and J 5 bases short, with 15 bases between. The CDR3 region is CSAEGGARTGELFF. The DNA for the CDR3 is TGCAGTGCTGAGGGGGGGGCAAGGACCGGGGAGCTGTTTTTT.

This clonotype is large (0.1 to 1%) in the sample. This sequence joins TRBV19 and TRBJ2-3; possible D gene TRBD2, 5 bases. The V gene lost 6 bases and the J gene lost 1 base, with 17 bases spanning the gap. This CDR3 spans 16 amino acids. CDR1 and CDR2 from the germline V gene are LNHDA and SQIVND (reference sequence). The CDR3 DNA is TGTGCCAGTAGCGCGGGCGAGCTAGAGGGCACAGATACGCAGTATTTT. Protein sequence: CASSAGELEGTDTQYF.

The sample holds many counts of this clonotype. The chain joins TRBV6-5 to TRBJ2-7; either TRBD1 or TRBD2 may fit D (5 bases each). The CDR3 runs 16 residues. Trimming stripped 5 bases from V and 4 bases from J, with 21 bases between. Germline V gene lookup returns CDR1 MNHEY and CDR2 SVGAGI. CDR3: CASSPPGTMRAYEQYF. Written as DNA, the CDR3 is TGTGCCAGCAGTCCACCAGGGACCATGAGGGCTTACGAGCAGTACTTC.

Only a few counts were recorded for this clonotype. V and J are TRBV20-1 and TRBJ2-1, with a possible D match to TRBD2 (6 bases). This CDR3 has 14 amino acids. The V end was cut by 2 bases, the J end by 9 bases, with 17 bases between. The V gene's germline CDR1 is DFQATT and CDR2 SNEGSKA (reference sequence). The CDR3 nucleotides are TGCAGTGCTAGATGGGGACTGACAGCCGGTGAGCAGTTCTTC. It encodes CSARWGLTAGEQFF.

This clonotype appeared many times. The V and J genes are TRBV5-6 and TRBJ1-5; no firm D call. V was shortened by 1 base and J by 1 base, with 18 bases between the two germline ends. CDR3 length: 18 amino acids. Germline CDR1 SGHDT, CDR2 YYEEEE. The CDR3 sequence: CASSLRPGIFNSNQPQHF. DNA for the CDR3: TGTGCCAGCAGCTTGAGACCTGGGATCTTTAACAGCAATCAGCCCCAGCATTTT.

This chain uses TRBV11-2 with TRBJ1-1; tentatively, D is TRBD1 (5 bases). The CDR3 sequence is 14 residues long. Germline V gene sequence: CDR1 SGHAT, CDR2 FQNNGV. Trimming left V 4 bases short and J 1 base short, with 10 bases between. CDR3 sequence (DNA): TGTGCCAGCAGCTGGACAACGGGGAACACTGAAGCTTTCTTT. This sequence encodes CASSWTTGNTEAFF. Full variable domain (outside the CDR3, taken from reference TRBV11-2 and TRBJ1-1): EAGVAQSPRYKIIEKRQSVAFWCNPISGHATLYWYQQILGQGPKLLIQFQNNGVVDDSQLPKDRFSAERLKGVDSTLKIQPAKLEDSAVYLCASSWTTGNTEAFFGQGTRLTVV.

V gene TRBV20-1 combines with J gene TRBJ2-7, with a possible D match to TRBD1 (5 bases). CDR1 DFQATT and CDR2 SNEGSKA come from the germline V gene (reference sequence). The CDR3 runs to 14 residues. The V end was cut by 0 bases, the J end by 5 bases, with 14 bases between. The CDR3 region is CSARDVPGLDEQYF. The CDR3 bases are TGCAGTGCTAGAGATGTCCCAGGGCTAGACGAGCAGTACTTC.

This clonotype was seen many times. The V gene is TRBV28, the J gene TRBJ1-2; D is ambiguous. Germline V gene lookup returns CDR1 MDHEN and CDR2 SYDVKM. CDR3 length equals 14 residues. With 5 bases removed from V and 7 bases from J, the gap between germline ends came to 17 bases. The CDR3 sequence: CASSRPPGEGGYTF. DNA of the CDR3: TGTGCCAGCAGTCGTCCGCCGGGAGAAGGTGGCTACACCTTC.

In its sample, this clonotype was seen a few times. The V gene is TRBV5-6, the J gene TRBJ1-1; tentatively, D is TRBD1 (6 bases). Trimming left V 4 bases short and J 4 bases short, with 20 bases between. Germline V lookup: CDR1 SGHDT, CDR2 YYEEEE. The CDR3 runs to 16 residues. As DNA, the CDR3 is TGTGCCAGCAGCCCTATTCAGGGGTTCGGAGTCACTGAAGCTTTCTTT. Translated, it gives CASSPIQGFGVTEAFF.

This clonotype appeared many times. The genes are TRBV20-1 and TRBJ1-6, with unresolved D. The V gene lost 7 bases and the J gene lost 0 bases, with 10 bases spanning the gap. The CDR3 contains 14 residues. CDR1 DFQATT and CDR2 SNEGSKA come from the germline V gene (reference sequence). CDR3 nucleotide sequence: TGCAGTGGAAAGAGTAGCTCCTATAATTCACCCCTCCACTTT. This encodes CSGKSSSYNSPLHF.

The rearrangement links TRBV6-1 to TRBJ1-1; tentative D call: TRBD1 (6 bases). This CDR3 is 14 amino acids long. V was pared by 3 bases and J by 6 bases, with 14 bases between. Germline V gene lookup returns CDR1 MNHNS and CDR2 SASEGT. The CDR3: CASSDRQDYPEAFF. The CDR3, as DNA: TGTGCCAGCAGTGACCGACAGGATTACCCTGAAGCTTTCTTT.

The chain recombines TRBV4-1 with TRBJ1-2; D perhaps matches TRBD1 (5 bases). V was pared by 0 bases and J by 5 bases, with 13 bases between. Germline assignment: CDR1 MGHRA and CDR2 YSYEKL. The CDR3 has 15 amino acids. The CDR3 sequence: CASSQDQQWGYGYTF. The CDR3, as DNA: TGCGCCAGCAGCCAAGATCAACAGTGGGGGTATGGCTACACCTTC.

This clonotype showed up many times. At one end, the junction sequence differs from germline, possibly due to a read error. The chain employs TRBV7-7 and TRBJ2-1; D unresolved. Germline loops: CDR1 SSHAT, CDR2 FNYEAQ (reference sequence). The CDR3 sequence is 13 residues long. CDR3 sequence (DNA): TGTGCTAGCAGCTCCTCCCCAAACAATGAGCAGTTCTTC. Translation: CASSSSPNNEQFF.

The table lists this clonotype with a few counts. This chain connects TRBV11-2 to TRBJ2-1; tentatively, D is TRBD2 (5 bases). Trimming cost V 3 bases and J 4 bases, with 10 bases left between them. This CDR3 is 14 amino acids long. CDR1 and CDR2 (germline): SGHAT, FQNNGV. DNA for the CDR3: TGTGCCAGCAGCTTCGAGCGGATTTACAATGAGCAGTTCTTC. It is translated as CASSFERIYNEQFF.

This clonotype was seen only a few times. CDR3 in DNA: TGCAGTGCTAGAGACTCGGGGCTTGGCACAGATACGCAGTATTTT. This gives the protein CSARDSGLGTDTQYF. The chain employs TRBV20-1 and TRBJ2-3; D tentatively fits TRBD1 or TRBD2 (5 bases each). This CDR3 spans 15 amino acids. V dropped 0 bases and J dropped 1 base, with 11 bases sitting between them. Germline values: CDR1 DFQATT, CDR2 SNEGSKA (reference sequence).